This T cell receptor beta chain appears in the sequencing data of a study of T-cell reconstitution after alpha-beta-depleted transplantation in children listed by TCRdb under 2016. Background for the entire study: T-cell immune reconstitution after TCRalphabeta/CD19-depleted allogeneic hematopoietic cell transplantation in children was quantitatively tracked in the study by means of TCR repertoire profiling.

This clonotype was seen at least ten times. No antigen is known for it. No much larger clonotype is one base removed from it; base qualities were not supplied. Including the terminal cysteine and phenylalanine, the CDR3 comprises 15 residues. Only CDR3 DNA is held: 45 bases, read in frame from base 1. CDR1 MNHEY and CDR2 SVGEGT are derived from the germline V gene. A distance of 13 bases separates the germline ends of V and J, which lose 6 bases and 1 base respectively. The protocol used for the library was PCR. TCRdb lists the instrument as Illumina HiSeq 2500. TCR libraries were prepared with molecular barcoding, using unique molecular identifiers to normalize TCRbeta repertoire quantification. TCRdb ran its own pipeline on the public reads, namely fastp trimming at Q25 and MiXCR clone calling, and kept in-frame beta chains. CDR3 protein sequences are deduplicated, and each keeps its most common genes and DNA. In all, the sample holds approximately 290,000 distinct CDR3 sequences, and roughly 11% of those were seen once. The ten largest clones capture around a quarter of the sample.

Broad study findings and their caveats: In some patients, the high TCRbeta diversity seen at day 60 was put down to recipient T cells and intrathymic progenitors that had survived conditioning. Hyperexpanded clone frequencies declined over subsequent months; after one year, T-cell counts and TCRbeta diversity were mostly attributed to newly produced T cells. Apparently early alphabetaT-cell count recovery about two months after transplant reportedly relied on only several hundred rapidly expanded clones derived from non-depleted graft cells.

This specimen's treatment or condition label, per the study, means: allogeneic hematopoietic cell transplantation with graft depleted of TCRalphabeta T cells and CD19 B cells. The transplant recipients were children given TCRalphabeta/CD19-depleted allogeneic hematopoietic cell grafts. This sequence originates from a male patient aged 2 to 9 who had a stem cell transplant for chronic granulomatous disease, so the T cells may come from the graft donor. Rearrangement joined TRBV6-2 or TRBV6-3 to TRBJ2-1; D gene: possibly TRBD2, on 5 matching bases. Source: peripheral blood, taken 180 days after TCRalphabeta/CD19-depleted stem cell transplant. The base sequence is TGTGCCAGCAGCCCTAAACTAGGGTCCTACAATGAGCAGTTCTTC. It translates to CASSPKLGSYNEQFF.